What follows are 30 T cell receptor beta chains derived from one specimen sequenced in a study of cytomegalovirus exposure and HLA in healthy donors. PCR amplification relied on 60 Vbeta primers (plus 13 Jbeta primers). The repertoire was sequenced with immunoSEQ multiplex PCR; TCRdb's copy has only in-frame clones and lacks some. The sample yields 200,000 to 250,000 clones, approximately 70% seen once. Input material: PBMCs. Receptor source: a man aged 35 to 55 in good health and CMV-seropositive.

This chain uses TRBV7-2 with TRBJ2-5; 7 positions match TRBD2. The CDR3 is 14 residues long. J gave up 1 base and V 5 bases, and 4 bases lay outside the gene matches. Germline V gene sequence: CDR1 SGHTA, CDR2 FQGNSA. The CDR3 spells CASSALAAQETQYF. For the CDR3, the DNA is TGTGCCAGCAGCGCCCTAGCGGCCCAAGAGACCCAGTACTTC.

CDR3 DNA: TGTGCCAGCAGTTACCCCGGGACAGGGGTAAATGAAAAACTGTTTTTT. Amino acids: CASSYPGTGVNEKLFF. The V gene is TRBV6-5, the J gene TRBJ1-4; 10 nucleotides agree with TRBD1. From germline, CDR1 is MNHEY and CDR2 SVGAGI. The CDR3 consists of 16 residues. The trim removed 2 bases at V and 5 bases at J, leaving 5 bases unmatched.

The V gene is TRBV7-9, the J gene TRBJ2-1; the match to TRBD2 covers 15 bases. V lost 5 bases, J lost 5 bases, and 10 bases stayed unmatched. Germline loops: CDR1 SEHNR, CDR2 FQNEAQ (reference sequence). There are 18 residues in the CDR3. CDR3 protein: CASSPRRTSGGADNEQFF. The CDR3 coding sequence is TGTGCCAGCAGCCCTAGGCGGACTAGCGGGGGGGCCGACAATGAGCAGTTCTTC.

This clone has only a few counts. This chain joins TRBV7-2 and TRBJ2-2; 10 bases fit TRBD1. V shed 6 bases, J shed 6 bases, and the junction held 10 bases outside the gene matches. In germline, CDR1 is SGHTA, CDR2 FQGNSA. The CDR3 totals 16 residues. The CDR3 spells CASSYGTGDIPGELFF. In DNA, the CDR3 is TGTGCCAGCAGTTACGGGACAGGGGATATTCCCGGGGAGCTGTTTTTT.

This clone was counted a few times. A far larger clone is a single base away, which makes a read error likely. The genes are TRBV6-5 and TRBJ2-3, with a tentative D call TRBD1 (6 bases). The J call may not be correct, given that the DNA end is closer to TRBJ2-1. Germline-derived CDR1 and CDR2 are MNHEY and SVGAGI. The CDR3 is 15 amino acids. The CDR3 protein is CASNPPAGVCNEQFF. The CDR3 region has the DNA TGTGCCAGCAACCCGCCTGCAGGGGTTTGCAATGAGCAGTTCTTC.

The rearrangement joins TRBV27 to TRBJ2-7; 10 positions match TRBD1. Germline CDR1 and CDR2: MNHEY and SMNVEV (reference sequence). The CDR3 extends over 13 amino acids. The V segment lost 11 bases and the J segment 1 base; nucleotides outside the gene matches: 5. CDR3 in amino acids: CASLDRGSYEQYF. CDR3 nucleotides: TGTGCCTCTTTGGACAGGGGGTCCTACGAGCAGTACTTC.

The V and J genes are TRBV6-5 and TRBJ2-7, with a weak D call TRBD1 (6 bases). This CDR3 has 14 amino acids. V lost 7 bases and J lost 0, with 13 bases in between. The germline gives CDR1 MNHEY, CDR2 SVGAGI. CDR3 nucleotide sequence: TGTGCCAGCAAACGACAGGTAAGCTCCTACGAGCAGTACTTC. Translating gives CASKRQVSSYEQYF.

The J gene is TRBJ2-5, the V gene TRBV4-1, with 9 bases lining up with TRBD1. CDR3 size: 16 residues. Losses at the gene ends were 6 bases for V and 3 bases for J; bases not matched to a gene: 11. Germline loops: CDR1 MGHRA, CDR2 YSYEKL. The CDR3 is CASRIGRGQGKETQYF. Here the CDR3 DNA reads TGCGCCAGCAGGATCGGGCGGGGACAGGGAAAAGAGACCCAGTACTTC.

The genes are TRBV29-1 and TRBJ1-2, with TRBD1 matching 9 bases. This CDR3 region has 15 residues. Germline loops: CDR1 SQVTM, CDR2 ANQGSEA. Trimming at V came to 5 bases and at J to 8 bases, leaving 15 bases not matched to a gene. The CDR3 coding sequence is TGCAGCGTTACTCCTGCGGGACAGGGAGGGGACGGCTACACCTTC. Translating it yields CSVTPAGQGGDGYTF.

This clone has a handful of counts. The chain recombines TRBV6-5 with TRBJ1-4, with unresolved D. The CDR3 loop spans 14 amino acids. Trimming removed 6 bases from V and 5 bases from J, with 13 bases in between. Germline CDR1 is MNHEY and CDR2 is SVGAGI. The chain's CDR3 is CASSPVGGNEKLFF. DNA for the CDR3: TGTGCCAGCAGCCCCGTAGGAGGGAATGAAAAACTGTTTTTT.

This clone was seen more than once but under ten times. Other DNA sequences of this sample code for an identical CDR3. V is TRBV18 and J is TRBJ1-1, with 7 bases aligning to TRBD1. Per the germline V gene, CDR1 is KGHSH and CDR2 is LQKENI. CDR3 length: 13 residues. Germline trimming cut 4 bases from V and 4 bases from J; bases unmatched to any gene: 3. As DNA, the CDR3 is TGTGCCAGCTCACAGGGGGCTGGCACTGAAGCTTTCTTT. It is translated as CASSQGAGTEAFF.

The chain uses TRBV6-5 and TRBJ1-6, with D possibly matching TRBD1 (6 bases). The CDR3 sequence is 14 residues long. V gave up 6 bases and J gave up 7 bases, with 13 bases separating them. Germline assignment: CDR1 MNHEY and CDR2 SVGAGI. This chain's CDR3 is CASRPTGQNSPLHF. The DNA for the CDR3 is TGTGCCAGCAGACCCACCGGACAGAATTCACCCCTCCACTTT.

The chain's CDR3 is CASRVDTNYGYTF. The DNA for the CDR3 is TGTGCCAGCAGGGTGGACACAAACTATGGCTACACCTTC. V is TRBV6-6 and J is TRBJ1-2, with a tentative D call TRBD1 (5 bases). V was shortened by 6 bases and J by 2 bases, with 10 bases between the two germline ends. The CDR3 is made up of 13 amino acids. Germline V gene data show CDR1 as MNHNY and CDR2 as SVGAGI (reference sequence).

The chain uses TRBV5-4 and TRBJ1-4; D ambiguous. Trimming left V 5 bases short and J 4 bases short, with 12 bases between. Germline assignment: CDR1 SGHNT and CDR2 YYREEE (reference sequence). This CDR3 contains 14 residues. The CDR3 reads CASSSRGLNEKLFF. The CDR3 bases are TGTGCCAGCAGTTCGCGAGGCCTTAATGAAAAACTGTTTTTT.

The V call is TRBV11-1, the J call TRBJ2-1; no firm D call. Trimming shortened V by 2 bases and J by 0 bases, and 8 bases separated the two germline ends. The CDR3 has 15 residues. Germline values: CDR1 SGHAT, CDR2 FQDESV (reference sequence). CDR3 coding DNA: TGTGCCAGCAGCTTACCGCGGAGCTCCTACAATGAGCAGTTCTTC. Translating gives CASSLPRSSYNEQFF.

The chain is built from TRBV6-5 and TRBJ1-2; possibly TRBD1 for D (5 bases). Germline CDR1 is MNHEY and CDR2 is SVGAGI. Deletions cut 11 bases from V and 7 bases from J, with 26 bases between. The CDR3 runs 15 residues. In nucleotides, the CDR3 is TGTGCCGGCACTGACCGGGCAGGGAGGTTTTTTGGCTACACCTTC. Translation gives CAGTDRAGRFFGYTF.

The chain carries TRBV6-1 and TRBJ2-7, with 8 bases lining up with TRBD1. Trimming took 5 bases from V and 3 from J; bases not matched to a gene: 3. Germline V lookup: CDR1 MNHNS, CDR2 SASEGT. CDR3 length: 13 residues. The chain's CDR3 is CASSRTGNYEQYF. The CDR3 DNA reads TGTGCCAGCAGTCGGACAGGGAACTACGAGCAGTACTTC.

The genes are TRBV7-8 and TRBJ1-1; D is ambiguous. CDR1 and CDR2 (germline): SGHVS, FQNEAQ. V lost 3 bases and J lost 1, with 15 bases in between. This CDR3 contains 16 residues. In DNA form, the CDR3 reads TGTGCCAGCAGCTTTTTCCTTTCTAGCCGGAACACTGAAGCTTTCTTT. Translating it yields CASSFFLSSRNTEAFF.

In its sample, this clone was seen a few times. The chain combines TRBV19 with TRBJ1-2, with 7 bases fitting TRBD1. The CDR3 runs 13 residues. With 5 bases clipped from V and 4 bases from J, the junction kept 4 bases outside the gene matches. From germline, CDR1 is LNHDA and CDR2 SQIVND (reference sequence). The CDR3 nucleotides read TGTGCCAGTAGTTGGGACAGCTCCTATGGCTACACCTTC. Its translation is CASSWDSSYGYTF.

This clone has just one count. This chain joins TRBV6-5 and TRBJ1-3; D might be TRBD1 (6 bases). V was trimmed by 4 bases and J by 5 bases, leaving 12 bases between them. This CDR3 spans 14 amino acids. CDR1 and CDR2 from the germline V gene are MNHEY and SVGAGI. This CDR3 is CASSFDRTRNTIYF. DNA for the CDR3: TGTGCCAGCAGTTTCGACAGGACCAGAAACACCATATATTTT.

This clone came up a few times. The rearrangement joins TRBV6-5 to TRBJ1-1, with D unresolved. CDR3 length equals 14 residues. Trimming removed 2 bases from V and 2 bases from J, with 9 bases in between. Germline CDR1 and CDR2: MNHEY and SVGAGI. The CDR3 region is CASSYRAINTEAFF. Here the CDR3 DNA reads TGTGCCAGCAGTTACCGCGCGATTAACACTGAAGCTTTCTTT.

CDR3 residues: CASSLGQVGGNEQFF. CDR3 coding DNA: TGCGCCAGCAGCTTAGGACAGGTAGGGGGGAATGAGCAGTTCTTC. The chain carries TRBV5-1 and TRBJ2-1; D might be TRBD1 (7 bases). V dropped 2 bases and J dropped 7 bases, with 16 bases sitting between them. CDR1 and CDR2 (germline): SGHRS, YFSETQ. The length of the CDR3 is 15 residues.

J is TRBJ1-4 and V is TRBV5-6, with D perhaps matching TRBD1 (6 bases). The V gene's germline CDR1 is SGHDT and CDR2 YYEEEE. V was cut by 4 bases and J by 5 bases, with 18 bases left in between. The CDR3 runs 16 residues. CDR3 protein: CASSPTHREQNEKLFF. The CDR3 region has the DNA TGTGCCAGCAGCCCTACTCACAGGGAACAGAATGAAAAACTGTTTTTT. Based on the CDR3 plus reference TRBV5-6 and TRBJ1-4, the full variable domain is DAGVTQSPTHLIKTRGQQVTLRCSPKSGHDTVSWYQQALGQGPQFIFQYYEEEERQRGNFPDRFSGHQFPNYSSELNVNALLLGDSALYLCASSPTHREQNEKLFFGSGTQLSVL.

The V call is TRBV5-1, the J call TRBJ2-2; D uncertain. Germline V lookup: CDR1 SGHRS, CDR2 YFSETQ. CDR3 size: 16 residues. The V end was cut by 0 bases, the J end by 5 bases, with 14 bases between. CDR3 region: CASSLGPRRGTGELFF. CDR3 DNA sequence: TGCGCCAGCAGCTTGGGGCCGCGGAGAGGTACCGGGGAGCTGTTTTTT.

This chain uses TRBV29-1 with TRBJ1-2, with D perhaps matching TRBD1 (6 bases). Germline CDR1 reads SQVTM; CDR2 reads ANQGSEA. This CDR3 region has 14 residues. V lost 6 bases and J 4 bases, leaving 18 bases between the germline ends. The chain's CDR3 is CSVPRVGGAYGYTF. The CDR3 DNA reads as TGCAGCGTCCCACGGGTAGGGGGGGCCTATGGCTACACCTTC.

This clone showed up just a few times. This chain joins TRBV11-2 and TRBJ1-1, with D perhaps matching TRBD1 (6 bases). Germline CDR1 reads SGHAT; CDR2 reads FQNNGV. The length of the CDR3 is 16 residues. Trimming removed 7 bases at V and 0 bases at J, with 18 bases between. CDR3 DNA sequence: TGTGCCAGCAAAATAGGGGGGGGCAGGTTGAACACTGAAGCTTTCTTT. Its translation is CASKIGGGRLNTEAFF.

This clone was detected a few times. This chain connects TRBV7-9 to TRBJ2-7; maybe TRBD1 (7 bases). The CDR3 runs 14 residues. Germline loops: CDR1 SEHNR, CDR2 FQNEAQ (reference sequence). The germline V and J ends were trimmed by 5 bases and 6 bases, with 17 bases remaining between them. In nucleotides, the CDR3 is TGTGCCAGCAGCCCCGGGGGACAGTTTTTCGAGCAGTACTTC. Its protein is CASSPGGQFFEQYF.

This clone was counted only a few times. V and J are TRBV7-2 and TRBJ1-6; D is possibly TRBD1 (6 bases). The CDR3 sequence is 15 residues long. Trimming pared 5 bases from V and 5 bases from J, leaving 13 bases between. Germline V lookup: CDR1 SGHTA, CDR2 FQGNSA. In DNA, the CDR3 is TGTGCCAGCAGCCCAGGGGCAGGGAATAATTCACCCCTCCACTTT. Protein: CASSPGAGNNSPLHF.

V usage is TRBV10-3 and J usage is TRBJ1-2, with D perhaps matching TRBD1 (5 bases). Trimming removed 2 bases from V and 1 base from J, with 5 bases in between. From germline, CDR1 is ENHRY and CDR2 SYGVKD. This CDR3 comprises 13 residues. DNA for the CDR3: TGTGCCATCAGTGAGGACAGTAACTATGGCTACACCTTC. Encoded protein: CAISEDSNYGYTF.

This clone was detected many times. The CDR3 nucleotides read TGTGCCAGCAGCCGAACCAGGACAAGCAGCGAGCAGTACTTC. Protein product: CASSRTRTSSEQYF. The rearrangement joins TRBV5-4 to TRBJ2-7; maybe TRBD1 (5 bases). Germline values: CDR1 SGHNT, CDR2 YYREEE (reference sequence). This CDR3 comprises 14 residues. With 4 bases removed from V and 6 bases from J, the gap between germline ends came to 17 bases.